This T cell receptor (beta chain) was captured in a study of OX40 agonist ivuxolimab in advanced cancers. Germline CDR1 reads MDHEN; CDR2 reads SYDVKM. V was pared by 7 bases and J by 0 bases, with 10 bases between. The CDR3 is made up of 14 amino acids. Data came from immunoSEQ multiplex PCR; TCRdb stores just in-frame clones and leaves some out. The table records tens of thousands of clones, 86% of them present only once. Material: CD4+ or CD8+ T cells sorted from blood, obtained in a trial of the OX40 agonist ivuxolimab. This receptor was identified in an adult with an advanced solid tumor such as melanoma, head and neck, liver or kidney cancer. This chain joins TRBV28 and TRBJ1-3; D gene ambiguous. In DNA form, the CDR3 reads TGTGCCAGCACCGACCCTAACTCTGGAAACACCATATATTTT. Protein: CASTDPNSGNTIYF. Using reference TRBV28 and TRBJ1-3 for the parts outside the CDR3, the full variable domain is DVKVTQSSRYLVKRTGEKVFLECVQDMDHENMFWYRQDPGLGLRLIYFSYDVKMKEKGDIPEGYSVSREKKERFSLILESASTNQTSMYLCASTDPNSGNTIYFGEGSWLTVV.